The present T cell receptor (beta chain) was sequenced within a study of T cells in Graves' hyperthyroidism and ophthalmopathy. Overall study: It was at initial diagnosis, before any treatment, that peripheral blood was collected.

The study, taken as a whole, reports: Most expanded thyroid clonotypes above 0.001 recurred in blood.

RNA transcripts served as the template for amplifying TCR beta CDR3 regions. The HTBI primer set was used in a first-round RT-PCR of the TCR CDR3. MiXCR was run by TCRdb on the multiplex PCR reads, yielding one entry per CDR3 protein. The sample carries about 350,000 distinct CDR3 sequences, around 15% recorded once. This clonotype was picked up many times. Its specificity is unknown. Germline loops: CDR1 DFQATT, CDR2 SNEGSKA (reference sequence). Trimming cost V 5 bases and J 7 bases, with 23 bases left between them. The CDR3 runs 15 residues. The receptor's source is a woman aged 55-69 years with Graves' ophthalmopathy. The chain couples TRBV20-1 to TRBJ2-5; D possibly corresponds to TRBD2 (6 bases). The sequenced sample consisted of blood. The CDR3 loop reads CSAVHPGVAPGTQYF. CDR3 DNA: TGCAGTGCTGTGCATCCGGGGGTCGCTCCCGGGACCCAGTACTTC.